This passage covers 20 T cell receptor beta chains from one sample sequenced in a study of CD8 T cells in ankylosing spondylitis. TCRdb reanalysed the 5' RACE reads using MiXCR and keeps one entry per CDR3 protein. Among 130,000 or so distinct CDR3 sequences listed, around 7% were seen once. The sequenced sample was blood, either unsorted or a sorted T cell fraction (not recorded which). The source of these receptors is a male donor with ankylosing spondylitis or in good health (not recorded which).

This clonotype was observed at least ten times. The chain links TRBV5-5 to TRBJ2-7; D is ambiguous. Germline V gene data show CDR1 as SGHKS and CDR2 as YYEKEE (reference sequence). The CDR3 covers 13 residues. V gave up 0 bases and J gave up 7 bases, with 11 bases separating them. The CDR3, as DNA: TGTGCCAGCAGCTTGGAGGCCCCGCTGGAGCAGTACTTC. This encodes CASSLEAPLEQYF.

This clonotype was detected ten times or more. The chain has TRBV27 and TRBJ1-6; no clear D gene. V shed 6 bases and J shed 12 bases, with 21 bases lying between them. The CDR3 has 15 amino acids. Germline CDR1 MNHEY, CDR2 SMNVEV (reference sequence). The CDR3 loop reads CASSPGTPGIEPLHF. DNA of the CDR3: TGTGCCAGCAGCCCAGGCACACCCGGAATCGAACCCCTCCACTTT.

At least ten counts were recorded for this clonotype. The V gene is TRBV20-1, the J gene TRBJ1-5; perhaps TRBD1 as D (5 bases). From germline, CDR1 is DFQATT and CDR2 SNEGSKA (reference sequence). The CDR3 loop spans 13 amino acids. The ends were cut back, 5 bases at V and 1 base at J, with 9 bases in the middle. The chain's CDR3 is CSAVRQSNQPQHF. For the CDR3, the DNA is TGCAGTGCTGTACGACAGAGCAATCAGCCCCAGCATTTT.

This clonotype was recorded many times. The V and J genes are TRBV5-1 and TRBJ2-2; D gene unclear. With 3 bases removed from V and 0 bases from J, the gap between germline ends came to 6 bases. Germline assignment: CDR1 SGHRS and CDR2 YFSETQ. The CDR3 runs to 14 residues. The CDR3 sequence: CASSSTPNTGELFF. CDR3 DNA sequence: TGCGCCAGCAGCTCCACCCCGAACACCGGGGAGCTGTTTTTT.

This clonotype came up many times. The chain joins TRBV29-1 to TRBJ1-4; D is undetermined. V was trimmed by 4 bases and J by 5 bases, leaving 11 bases between them. Per the germline V gene, CDR1 is SQVTM and CDR2 is ANQGSEA. This CDR3 comprises 13 residues. The CDR3 loop reads CSVGLTGNEKLFF. CDR3 nucleotides: TGCAGCGTTGGCTTGACGGGAAATGAAAAACTGTTTTTT.

At least ten counts were recorded for this clonotype. The V and J genes are TRBV10-2 and TRBJ2-3, with 9 bases matching TRBD2. V trimming: 4 bases; J trimming: 10 bases; junction bases outside the gene matches: 3. CDR1 WSHSY and CDR2 SAAADI come from the germline V gene. This CDR3 has 12 amino acids. The CDR3 is CASSGTSVPQYF. As DNA, the CDR3 is TGCGCCAGCAGTGGGACTAGCGTACCGCAGTATTTT.

This clonotype was counted many times. This sequence joins TRBV29-1 and TRBJ1-1; unclear D gene. V lost 6 bases and J lost 0, with 11 bases in between. CDR3 length: 13 residues. The V gene's germline CDR1 is SQVTM and CDR2 ANQGSEA. The CDR3 DNA is TGCAGCGTCCCCACAGTGATGAACACTGAAGCTTTCTTT. This gives the protein CSVPTVMNTEAFF.

This clonotype was counted at least ten times. The chain couples TRBV5-1 to TRBJ2-5; the D is unclear. CDR1 and CDR2 from the germline V gene are SGHRS and YFSETQ. The CDR3 runs to 14 residues. V lost 0 bases and J lost 1, with 7 bases in between. The CDR3 DNA reads TGCGCCAGCAGCTTGGGTCGCGGCCAAGAGACCCAGTACTTC. Translating it yields CASSLGRGQETQYF.

The CDR3 sequence is CASRDFTDTQYF. The CDR3 DNA follows: TGTGCCAGCAGAGACTTCACAGATACGCAGTATTTT. The chain combines TRBV6-2 or TRBV6-3 with TRBJ2-3; D gene uncertain. The CDR3 spans 12 residues. Per the germline V gene, CDR1 is MNHEY and CDR2 is SVGEGT. Trimming shortened V by 6 bases and J by 2 bases, and 6 bases separated the two germline ends.

Remarks on this clonotype: This may come from a read error, since a much larger clone is one base off. The chain recombines TRBV2 with TRBJ2-6; no definite D call. Germline loops: CDR1 SNHLY, CDR2 FYNNEI. Deletions cut 11 bases from V and 0 bases from J, with 8 bases between. The CDR3 consists of 13 residues. The DNA for the CDR3 is TGTGCCGGCACCCGCTCTGGGGCCAACGTCCTGACTTTC. Its protein product is CAGTRSGANVLTF.

This clonotype was seen repeatedly, ten times or more. The chain carries TRBV7-2 and TRBJ2-1, with TRBD2 matching over 7 bases. Unmatched junction bases numbered 2, after V lost 3 bases and J lost 3 bases. Germline lookup yields CDR1 SGHTA and CDR2 FQGNSA. CDR3 length: 14 amino acids. The CDR3 nucleotides are TGTGCCAGCAGCTTCGCTAGCGGCTACAATGAGCAGTTCTTC. It specifies CASSFASGYNEQFF.

There are many counts of this clonotype. The chain has TRBV2 and TRBJ2-1, with D maybe TRBD2 (6 bases). The germline V gene has CDR1 SNHLY and CDR2 FYNNEI. V was shortened by 4 bases and J by 6 bases, with 16 bases between the two germline ends. This CDR3 region has 15 residues. The CDR3 region is CASSVLAGTSNEQFF. The CDR3 DNA reads TGTGCCAGCAGTGTACTGGCGGGAACTTCCAATGAGCAGTTCTTC. Complete variable domain (other parts from reference TRBV2 and TRBJ2-1): EPEVTQTPSHQVTQMGQEVILRCVPISNHLYFYWYRQILGQKVEFLVSFYNNEISEKSEIFDDQFSVERPDGSNFTLKIRSTKLEDSAMYFCASSVLAGTSNEQFFGPGTRLTVL.

This clonotype showed up many times. This sequence joins TRBV5-1 and TRBJ2-1, with a weak D call TRBD1 (6 bases). Germline CDR1 is SGHRS and CDR2 is YFSETQ. The CDR3 sequence is 15 residues long. V lost 0 bases, J lost 7 bases, and 14 bases lay in between. This CDR3 reads CASSLGARDTNEQFF. CDR3 DNA sequence: TGCGCCAGCAGCTTGGGAGCAAGGGACACGAATGAGCAGTTCTTC. Together with reference TRBV5-1 and TRBJ2-1, the CDR3 gives the full variable domain: KAGVTQTPRYLIKTRGQQVTLSCSPISGHRSVSWYQQTPGQGLQFLFEYFSETQRNKGNFPGRFSGRQFSNSRSEMNVSTLELGDSALYLCASSLGARDTNEQFFGPGTRLTVL.

The table lists this clonotype with many counts. The rearrangement uses TRBV5-1 and TRBJ2-3; the D call may be TRBD1 or TRBD2 (7 bases each). The germline V gene has CDR1 SGHRS and CDR2 YFSETQ. Trimming pared 3 bases from V and 1 base from J, leaving 18 bases between. This CDR3 comprises 17 residues. The CDR3: CASSSTSSGTGTDTQYF. DNA of the CDR3: TGCGCCAGCAGCTCTACTTCGAGCGGGACAGGCACAGATACGCAGTATTTT.

The sample holds a few counts of this clonotype. The V gene is TRBV7-9, the J gene TRBJ1-5, with D unresolved. V gave up 6 bases and J gave up 7 bases, with 10 bases separating them. Germline V gene data show CDR1 as SEHNR and CDR2 as FQNEAQ (reference sequence). The length of the CDR3 is 12 residues. The CDR3 DNA is TGTGCCAGCAGTTCGGAGGGACAGCCCCAGCATTTT. Translating gives CASSSEGQPQHF.

In its sample, this clonotype was seen many times. The rearrangement joins TRBV10-3 to TRBJ1-1, with 10 bases identical to TRBD1. The CDR3 covers 13 residues. V lost 8 bases and J lost 5; bases outside the gene matches: 5. Germline lookup yields CDR1 ENHRY and CDR2 SYGVKD. The CDR3 nucleotides are TGTGCCATCGGGGGGACAGGGGTGACTGAAGCTTTCTTT. This translates into CAIGGTGVTEAFF.

This clonotype was observed many times. The chain carries TRBV5-1 and TRBJ2-7; D might be TRBD2 (6 bases). The CDR3 length is 14 residues. V gave up 0 bases and J gave up 4 bases, with 11 bases separating them. Germline-derived CDR1 and CDR2 are SGHRS and YFSETQ. CDR3 bases: TGCGCCAGCAGCTTGGCTAGCGATCCGTACGAGCAGTACTTC. Translating it yields CASSLASDPYEQYF.

A few counts support this clonotype. The rearrangement joins TRBV7-9 to TRBJ2-7, with D tentatively TRBD1 (5 bases). Germline-derived CDR1 and CDR2 are SEHNR and FQNEAQ (reference sequence). The V end lost 1 base, the J end lost 5 bases, and 6 bases lay between the germline ends. This CDR3 is built from 12 residues. CDR3 sequence (DNA): TGTGCCAGCAGCTTAGTCAGGGACGAGCAGTACTTC. This sequence encodes CASSLVRDEQYF.

This clonotype has ten or more counts. This chain connects TRBV5-5 to TRBJ1-1; 9 bases align to TRBD1. The germline V gene has CDR1 SGHKS and CDR2 YYEKEE (reference sequence). Losses at the gene ends were 3 bases for V and 5 bases for J; bases not matched to a gene: 8. This CDR3 contains 15 residues. The CDR3 DNA sequence: TGTGCCAGCAGCTCAACGGACAGGGGCGCTACTGAAGCTTTCTTT. Protein: CASSSTDRGATEAFF.

This clonotype has at least ten counts. The rearrangement links TRBV7-2 to TRBJ2-6; D ambiguous. This CDR3 has 14 amino acids. V was clipped by 3 bases and J by 1 base, with 4 bases between them. Germline values: CDR1 SGHTA, CDR2 FQGNSA. The CDR3, as DNA: TGTGCCAGCAGCTTCGGATCTGGGGCCAACGTCCTGACTTTC. Translated, it gives CASSFGSGANVLTF.